Below, one T cell receptor beta chain is given with its context. The data are from a study of shared clonotypes between healthy human individuals. CDR3 length: 12 residues. CDR1 and CDR2 (germline): SNHLY, FYNNEI. Germline trimming cut 8 bases from V and 6 bases from J; bases unmatched to any gene: 1. Repertoires were generated with immunoSEQ multiplex PCR, while TCRdb's copy carries only in-frame clones and drops some. Counted here are millions of clones, about 92% occurring once; the ten biggest clones make up about 0.41%. Sequencing was done on a sample of naive CD4+ T cells from PBMCs. The subset is: CD45RA+ positively selected. The rearrangement uses TRBV2 and TRBJ2-6; TRBD2 agrees at 7 bases. The clonotype comes from a man between 18 and 29 years old in good health. Some clones in this sample may be carry-over from other donors' samples. Here the CDR3 reads CASRGVANVLTF. The CDR3 DNA is TGTGCCAGCCGGGGGGTGGCCAACGTCCTGACTTTC.